One and the same sample provided the 25 T cell receptor beta chains below, sequenced in a study of T cells in pancreatic ductal adenocarcinoma. Sequencing was performed with immunoSEQ multiplex PCR; in TCRdb, only in-frame clones are kept and a portion is missing. The repertoire consists of roughly 16,000 clones, with 88% occurring once and the leading ten covering 0.94%. The selected patients with pancreatic ductal adenocarcinoma had surgery but no neoadjuvant therapy. Sequencing was carried out using PBMCs. The receptors here all came from a human donor with pancreatic ductal adenocarcinoma.

The chain carries TRBV6-6 and TRBJ1-4; D unclear. CDR3 length equals 13 residues. Germline V gene lookup returns CDR1 MNHNY and CDR2 SVGAGI (reference sequence). The V end was cut by 2 bases, the J end by 6 bases, with 7 bases between. The CDR3 nucleotides read TGTGCCAGCAGTTACGGCCTTTATGAAAAACTGTTTTTT. Translated: CASSYGLYEKLFF.

The genes are TRBV9 and TRBJ1-2; D is perhaps TRBD1 (6 bases). CDR1 is SGDLS and CDR2 is YYNGEE in the germline V gene. This CDR3 contains 17 residues. Trimming removed 3 bases at V and 3 bases at J, with 21 bases between. This CDR3 is CASSEAGFGGGYYGYTF. The CDR3 DNA reads TGTGCCAGCAGCGAGGCAGGGTTTGGGGGGGGCTACTATGGCTACACCTTC.

The J gene is TRBJ1-1, the V gene TRBV5-1; TRBD1 is a possible D gene (5 bases). Germline assignment: CDR1 SGHRS and CDR2 YFSETQ. Trimming took 5 bases from V and 1 from J, leaving 12 bases between them. The CDR3 runs 14 residues. Here the CDR3 reads CASRGIRGNTEAFF. Written as DNA, the CDR3 is TGCGCCAGCAGAGGGATAAGGGGGAACACTGAAGCTTTCTTT.

The chain couples TRBV29-1 to TRBJ1-5, with 8 bases fitting TRBD1. Germline CDR1 and CDR2: SQVTM and ANQGSEA. The J segment lost 7 bases and the V segment lost 4 bases, leaving 6 bases of the junction unmatched. There are 13 residues in the CDR3. This CDR3 reads CSVGQGARQPQHF. Here the CDR3 DNA reads TGCAGCGTTGGGCAGGGGGCCCGACAGCCCCAGCATTTT.

The chain employs TRBV6-1 and TRBJ2-1; weak D call: TRBD1 (5 bases). The CDR3 has 15 residues. The germline V gene has CDR1 MNHNS and CDR2 SASEGT. V lost 8 bases, J lost 6 bases, and 20 bases lay in between. In nucleotides, the CDR3 is TGTGCCAGCCTCACAGGACCCTACCCTGGCAATGAGCAGTTCTTC. Its protein is CASLTGPYPGNEQFF.

A few counts support this clone. The rearrangement links TRBV5-1 to TRBJ1-2; 9 bases fit TRBD1. Trimming took 2 bases from V and 0 from J; bases not matched to a gene: 2. CDR1 is SGHRS and CDR2 is YFSETQ in the germline V gene. CDR3 length: 15 residues. This chain's CDR3 is CASSLQGAPNYGYTF. CDR3 coding DNA: TGCGCCAGCAGCTTACAGGGGGCCCCTAACTATGGCTACACCTTC.

CDR3 sequence reads: CASSPTTITGTANEKLFF. The CDR3 DNA reads TGTGCCAGCTCACCAACAACAATAACCGGGACAGCCAATGAAAAACTGTTTTTT. The chain joins TRBV18 to TRBJ1-4; 7 bases align to TRBD1. The germline V gene has CDR1 KGHSH and CDR2 LQKENI. The CDR3 runs to 18 residues. Germline trimming cut 2 bases from V and 5 bases from J; bases unmatched to any gene: 14.

The chain is built from TRBV6-1 and TRBJ2-7; TRBD1 is a possible D gene (6 bases). V shed 7 bases and J shed 5 bases, with 9 bases lying between them. The CDR3 length is 11 residues. CDR1 is MNHNS and CDR2 is SASEGT in the germline V gene. CDR3 DNA sequence: TGTGCCAGCAAAGGGGACAACGAGCAGTACTTC. This sequence encodes CASKGDNEQYF.

The CDR3 sequence: CASSLGGETGELFF. CDR3 DNA: TGTGCCAGCAGTCTGGGGGGGGAGACCGGGGAGCTGTTTTTT. This sequence joins TRBV5-4 and TRBJ2-2; 7 bases are shared with TRBD2. This CDR3 comprises 14 residues. With V trimmed by 5 bases and J by 5 bases, 6 bases remained unmatched. Germline V gene lookup returns CDR1 SGHNT and CDR2 YYREEE (reference sequence).

The chain carries TRBV2 and TRBJ1-1; D is ambiguous. V gave up 3 bases and J gave up 3 bases, with 5 bases separating them. Per the germline V gene, CDR1 is SNHLY and CDR2 is FYNNEI. This CDR3 is 12 amino acids long. This CDR3 is CASSDIYTEAFF. The CDR3 nucleotides read TGTGCCAGCAGTGATATCTACACTGAAGCTTTCTTT.

The chain uses TRBV7-2 and TRBJ2-2, with 7 bases identical to TRBD1. The CDR3 is 15 amino acids. V lost 4 bases and J lost 5; bases outside the gene matches: 7. Germline values: CDR1 SGHTA, CDR2 FQGNSA. The CDR3 sequence is CASSSTGVKTGELFF. In nucleotides, the CDR3 is TGTGCCAGCAGCTCAACAGGGGTGAAGACCGGGGAGCTGTTTTTT.

This clone has only a few counts. The chain employs TRBV7-2 and TRBJ2-2, with a possible D match to TRBD1 (5 bases). The CDR3 has 14 amino acids. Germline V gene lookup returns CDR1 SGHTA and CDR2 FQGNSA. The germline V and J ends were trimmed by 3 bases and 3 bases, with 8 bases remaining between them. The CDR3 DNA is TGTGCCAGCAGCTTCAAGGGGTACACCGGGGAGCTGTTTTTT. It is translated as CASSFKGYTGELFF.

This rearrangement joins TRBV4-3 to TRBJ2-2; D may be TRBD2 (5 bases). Trimming removed 0 bases from V and 2 bases from J, with 16 bases in between. The germline CDR1 and CDR2 sequences are LGHNA and YSLEER. The CDR3 is 18 residues long. CDR3 coding DNA: TGCGCCAGCAGCCAAGATAGAAAGGACTCCACAAACACCGGGGAGCTGTTTTTT. This encodes CASSQDRKDSTNTGELFF.

The chain recombines TRBV6-1 with TRBJ2-2; a possible D gene is TRBD1 (5 bases). V was pared by 7 bases and J by 5 bases, with 14 bases between. This CDR3 has 14 residues. CDR1 MNHNS and CDR2 SASEGT come from the germline V gene. CDR3 nucleotide sequence: TGTGCCAGCATCATCCAGGGTTGGACCGGGGAGCTGTTTTTT. It translates to CASIIQGWTGELFF.

The chain combines TRBV14 with TRBJ2-1, with 16 bases aligning to TRBD2. The junction had 6 bases not matched to a gene; V was cut back by 4 bases and J by 9 bases. This CDR3 has 16 residues. CDR1 and CDR2 (germline): SGHDN, FVKESK. CDR3 in DNA: TGTGCCAGCAGCCGGTTCGGGACTAGCGGGGGGGCTGAGCAGTTCTTC. Protein product: CASSRFGTSGGAEQFF.

The chain links TRBV28 to TRBJ2-1; 14 bases agree with TRBD2. In germline, CDR1 is MDHEN, CDR2 SYDVKM. V lost 5 bases, J lost 5 bases, and 5 bases stayed unmatched. This CDR3 is built from 16 residues. CDR3 DNA sequence: TGTGCCAGCAGTCGACTAGCGGGGGGGATTGACAATGAGCAGTTCTTC. This encodes CASSRLAGGIDNEQFF.

V is TRBV11-3 and J is TRBJ1-4; TRBD1 agrees at 7 bases. The CDR3 contains 13 residues. Per the germline V gene, CDR1 is SGHNT and CDR2 is YENEEA. The junction had 2 bases not matched to a gene; V was cut back by 5 bases and J by 5 bases. Here the CDR3 reads CASSPGQNEKLFF. CDR3 coding DNA: TGTGCCAGCAGCCCGGGACAGAATGAAAAACTGTTTTTT.

This chain connects TRBV11-1 to TRBJ1-1; 9 bases line up with TRBD1. This CDR3 is built from 13 residues. The germline CDR1 and CDR2 sequences are SGHAT and FQDESV (reference sequence). The ends lost 7 bases at V and 5 bases at J; junction bases unmatched: 5. As DNA, the CDR3 is TGTGCCAGCACCTTGACAGGGGGGACTGAAGCTTTCTTT. Residues: CASTLTGGTEAFF.

Only a few counts were recorded for this clone. V usage is TRBV6-5 and J usage is TRBJ1-5; TRBD1 agrees at 7 bases. Per the germline V gene, CDR1 is MNHEY and CDR2 is SVGAGI. The CDR3 is 14 residues long. V was clipped by 6 bases and J by 6 bases; unmatched bases: 8. The CDR3 region has the DNA TGTGCCAGCAGAATGAGGACAGGAGGTCAGCCCCAGCATTTT. It codes for CASRMRTGGQPQHF.

J is TRBJ2-3 and V is TRBV5-1; D is unclear. Between the trimmed V and J ends, which lost 5 bases and 0 bases, there was a span of 10 bases. CDR3 length: 14 residues. Germline assignment: CDR1 SGHRS and CDR2 YFSETQ. This chain's CDR3 is CASRRGGSTDTQYF. The CDR3 DNA reads TGCGCCAGCAGACGCGGCGGAAGCACAGATACGCAGTATTTT.

The V call is TRBV5-8, the J call TRBJ2-6; 10 bases agree with TRBD2. The CDR3 has 19 residues. CDR1 is SGHTS and CDR2 is YDEGEE in the germline V gene. V was pared by 4 bases and J by 0 bases, with 10 bases of the junction left unmatched. CDR3 sequence reads: CASSGGELAGTSGANVLTF. In nucleotides, the CDR3 is TGTGCCAGCAGCGGGGGGGAACTAGCGGGGACCTCTGGGGCCAACGTCCTGACTTTC.

V and J are TRBV30 and TRBJ1-4; the D is unclear. The CDR3 is made up of 14 amino acids. The ends were cut back, 6 bases at V and 8 bases at J, with 19 bases in the middle. In germline, CDR1 is GTSNPN, CDR2 SVGIG (reference sequence). The CDR3 protein is CACPRSDGGEKLFF. Written as DNA, the CDR3 is TGTGCCTGTCCTAGGTCCGACGGAGGCGAAAAACTGTTTTTT.

This chain connects TRBV28 to TRBJ1-5; D might be TRBD1 (5 bases). V was pared by 3 bases and J by 0 bases, with 12 bases between. The CDR3 is 16 amino acids. CDR1 MDHEN and CDR2 SYDVKM come from the germline V gene. The DNA for the CDR3 is TGTGCCAGCAGTTTCAGAACAGGTGATAGCAATCAGCCCCAGCATTTT. It specifies CASSFRTGDSNQPQHF.

The sample holds one count of this clone. The V and J genes are TRBV6-5 and TRBJ2-7; 7 nucleotides agree with TRBD1. The junction had 9 bases not matched to a gene; V was cut back by 4 bases and J by 3 bases. The CDR3 loop spans 15 amino acids. Germline V lookup: CDR1 MNHEY, CDR2 SVGAGI. CDR3 nucleotide sequence: TGTGCCAGCAGTTTATACCCGGGACAGAGCTACGAGCAGTACTTC. It encodes CASSLYPGQSYEQYF.

This clone was picked up one time. The J gene is TRBJ1-3, the V gene TRBV7-3; 10 bases map to TRBD1. The CDR3 spans 18 residues. J lost 0 bases, V lost 5 bases, and 10 bases had no gene match. Looked up from germline, CDR1 is SGHTA and CDR2 is FQGTGA. This chain's CDR3 is CASSRDRGRIFSGNTIYF. CDR3 DNA sequence: TGTGCCAGCAGCCGGGACAGGGGTCGTATTTTCTCTGGAAACACCATATATTTT.